This TCR beta chain emerged from a study of shared clonotypes between healthy human individuals. Across the study: Donor ages ranged 18 to 49 years: a couple of women, a few men. Each donor's CD4 naive and CD4 memory cells filled three plates apiece, CD8 naive two, and CD8 memory one.

J was trimmed by 3 bases and V by 3 bases; bases with no gene match: 3. The V gene's germline CDR1 is LNHDA and CDR2 SQIVND (reference sequence). The CDR3 length is 14 residues. The method was immunoSEQ multiplex PCR; TCRdb's version includes in-frame clones alone and lacks a portion of them. In the table there are 800,000 to 1,200,000 clones, 78% of which are singletons. The clonotype comes from a man aged 18-30 years in good health. Some clones in this sample may be carry-over from other donors' samples. This chain connects TRBV19 to TRBJ1-1, with 8 bases matching TRBD1. The sequenced material came from memory CD4+ T cells from PBMCs. As to subset: CD45RA-negative fraction. The CDR3 region has the DNA TGTGCCAGTAGTATCAGGGGGCAATACACTGAAGCTTTCTTT. Its translation is CASSIRGQYTEAFF.